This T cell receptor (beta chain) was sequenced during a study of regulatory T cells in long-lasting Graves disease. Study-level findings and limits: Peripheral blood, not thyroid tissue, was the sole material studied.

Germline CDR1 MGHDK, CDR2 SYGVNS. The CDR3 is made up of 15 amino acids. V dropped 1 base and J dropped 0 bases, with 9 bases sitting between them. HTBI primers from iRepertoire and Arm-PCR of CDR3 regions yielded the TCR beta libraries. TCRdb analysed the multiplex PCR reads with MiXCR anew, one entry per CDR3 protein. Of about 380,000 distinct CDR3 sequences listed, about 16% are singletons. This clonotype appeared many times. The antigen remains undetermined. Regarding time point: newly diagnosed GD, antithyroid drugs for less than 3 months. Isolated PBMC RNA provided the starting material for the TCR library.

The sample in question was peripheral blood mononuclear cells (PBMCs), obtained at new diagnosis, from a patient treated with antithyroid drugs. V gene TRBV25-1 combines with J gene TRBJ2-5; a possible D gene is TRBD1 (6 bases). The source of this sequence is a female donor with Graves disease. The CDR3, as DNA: TGTGCCAGCAGTGAATTTCGGGACAACCAAGAGACCCAGTACTTC. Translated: CASSEFRDNQETQYF.